Shown below are 29 T cell receptor beta chains from a single sample sequenced in a study of identical twins. TCRdb passed the 5' RACE reads through MiXCR, listing each CDR3 protein once. Here the sample spans about 280,000 distinct CDR3 sequences, around 8.8% being singletons. Separately, the same data were catalogued under a study of yellow fever vaccine responses in identical twins.

Sequenced input: memory (CD45RO+) T cells sorted from blood. The receptors come from a woman under 30 in good health.

This clonotype was recorded at least ten times. This rearrangement joins TRBV20-1 to TRBJ2-2, with D uncertain. The V end lost 1 base, the J end lost 1 base, and 7 bases lay between the germline ends. This CDR3 region has 14 residues. Germline CDR1 is DFQATT and CDR2 is SNEGSKA (reference sequence). CDR3 coding DNA: TGCAGTGCTAGAGCCCTCGGGAACACCGGGGAGCTGTTTTTT. Amino acid sequence: CSARALGNTGELFF.

This clonotype was observed many times. The rearrangement links TRBV3-1 to TRBJ2-7; no clear D gene. This CDR3 contains 14 residues. Germline CDR1 is LGHDT and CDR2 is YNNKEL (reference sequence). Deletions cut 4 bases from V and 2 bases from J, with 12 bases between. The CDR3 sequence: CASSRRSEPYEQYF. The CDR3 DNA reads TGTGCCAGCAGCCGCAGATCAGAACCCTACGAGCAGTACTTC.

DNA for the CDR3: TGTGCCACCAGTCCGGACAGGGGGAACAACTATGGCTACACCTTC. Translated, it gives CATSPDRGNNYGYTF. The rearrangement links TRBV15 to TRBJ1-2; 10 bases agree with TRBD1. Per germline, CDR1 LNHNV and CDR2 YYDKDF (reference sequence). V trimming: 6 bases; J trimming: 2 bases; junction bases outside the gene matches: 6. The CDR3 is made up of 15 amino acids.

The CDR3 bases are TGCACCAGCAGCCAGCCTACGGTGCACTCGGGCTACGAGCAGTACTTC. This codes for CTSSQPTVHSGYEQYF. The rearrangement joins TRBV1 to TRBJ2-7. TRBV1 is deemed a pseudogene. This CDR3 spans 16 amino acids.

This clonotype was seen a few times. The chain employs TRBV6-5 and TRBJ1-1; 7 nucleotides line up with TRBD1. The CDR3 is 12 amino acids. CDR1 is MNHEY, CDR2 SVGAGI, per germline. After removal of 2 bases from V and 12 bases from J, the junction contained 6 bases not matched to a gene. CDR3 bases: TGTGCCAGCAGTTACCGAGACAGGGAGACTTTCTTT. It specifies CASSYRDRETFF.

The chain carries TRBV29-1 and TRBJ2-2; 7 bases fit TRBD1. The V gene's germline CDR1 is SQVTM and CDR2 ANQGSEA. This CDR3 region has 16 residues. V dropped 4 bases and J dropped 5; count of bases not matched to a gene: 13. The CDR3 reads CSVASNRGAGTGELFF. The CDR3 bases are TGCAGCGTTGCATCCAACAGGGGCGCAGGGACCGGGGAGCTGTTTTTT.

This clonotype has a count of ten or more. The CDR3 sequence: CASRLPGGASTEAFF. CDR3 in DNA: TGTGCCAGCAGATTACCAGGGGGAGCGAGCACTGAAGCTTTCTTT. The chain recombines TRBV12-3 or TRBV12-4 with TRBJ1-1; 7 bases align to TRBD1. This CDR3 spans 15 amino acids. The ends lost 6 bases at V and 4 bases at J; junction bases unmatched: 11.

This clonotype was counted at least ten times. V and J are TRBV29-1 and TRBJ2-3, with D unresolved. V was clipped by 3 bases and J by 2 bases, with 15 bases between them. Germline values: CDR1 SQVTM, CDR2 ANQGSEA. The CDR3 loop spans 15 amino acids. This CDR3 reads CSVEEPPGVTDTQYF. The CDR3 DNA follows: TGCAGCGTTGAGGAGCCACCTGGGGTCACAGATACGCAGTATTTT.

At least ten counts were recorded for this clonotype. The chain is built from TRBV10-2 and TRBJ2-7; TRBD1 might be the D (6 bases). Trimming removed 5 bases at V and 9 bases at J, with 11 bases between. The germline V gene has CDR1 WSHSY and CDR2 SAAADI. There are 11 residues in the CDR3. CDR3 amino acids: CASSSQGRQYF. The CDR3 DNA follows: TGCGCCAGCAGTTCACAGGGAAGGCAGTACTTC.

CDR3 sequence: CASKQGANYGYTF. CDR3 sequence (DNA): TGTGCCAGCAAACAGGGGGCCAACTATGGCTACACCTTC. This sequence joins TRBV27 and TRBJ1-2, with 9 positions matching TRBD1. V gave up 7 bases and J gave up 2 bases; unmatched junction bases: 2. Germline V gene lookup returns CDR1 MNHEY and CDR2 SMNVEV (reference sequence). There are 13 residues in the CDR3.

This clonotype was recorded many times. The rearrangement joins TRBV5-1 to TRBJ1-1, with no clear D. CDR1 is SGHRS, CDR2 YFSETQ, per germline. The V end was cut by 0 bases, the J end by 4 bases, with 7 bases between. The CDR3 consists of 13 residues. The CDR3 nucleotides read TGCGCCAGCAGCTTGGGGGGAGGCACTGAAGCTTTCTTT. Protein: CASSLGGGTEAFF.

In DNA, the CDR3 is TGTGCCAGCAGCGACCCGCAACGGGAGGGCCTCGAGACCCAGTACTTC. As protein: CASSDPQREGLETQYF. This chain connects TRBV7-9 to TRBJ2-5; 8 bases align to TRBD2. The J segment lost 5 bases and the V segment lost 5 bases, leaving 13 bases of the junction unmatched. CDR1 and CDR2 from the germline V gene are SEHNR and FQNEAQ (reference sequence). This CDR3 is 16 amino acids long.

This clonotype was counted at least ten times. The rearrangement links TRBV7-2 to TRBJ2-1; 7 bases line up with TRBD2. Germline V lookup: CDR1 SGHTA, CDR2 FQGNSA. This CDR3 comprises 15 residues. The junction had 7 bases not matched to a gene; V was cut back by 6 bases and J by 2 bases. CDR3 in DNA: TGTGCCAGCAGTCAGAGCGGGACCACCTACAATGAGCAGTTCTTC. Its protein product is CASSQSGTTYNEQFF.

There are many counts of this clonotype. The chain links TRBV6-1 to TRBJ1-5, with D hard to call. Germline loops: CDR1 MNHNS, CDR2 SASEGT. V was clipped by 6 bases and J by 3 bases, with 9 bases between them. The CDR3 has 13 residues. Here the CDR3 DNA reads TGTGCCAGCAGCATAACCTTCAATCAGCCCCAGCATTTT. Encoded protein: CASSITFNQPQHF.

This clonotype turned up a few times. The chain carries TRBV3-1 and TRBJ1-1; the D gene is possibly TRBD1 (5 bases). CDR1 is LGHDT, CDR2 YNNKEL, per germline (reference sequence). CDR3 size: 15 residues. Trimming pared 3 bases from V and 6 bases from J, leaving 17 bases between. CDR3 sequence: CASSQHAGTGPEAFF. CDR3 nucleotide sequence: TGTGCCAGCAGCCAGCACGCGGGGACGGGCCCTGAAGCTTTCTTT.

The rearrangement uses TRBV9 and TRBJ2-7; D not resolved. This CDR3 comprises 14 residues. V lost 10 bases and J lost 7, with 24 bases in between. Germline assignment: CDR1 SGDLS and CDR2 YYNGEE. The chain's CDR3 is CADLVGPPLGEQYF. In DNA form, the CDR3 reads TGTGCCGACTTAGTGGGCCCCCCGTTGGGGGAGCAGTACTTC.

This clonotype was detected only a few times. As DNA, the CDR3 is TGTGCCAGCAGCTCCCGACAGGGATTTGAAGCTTTCTTT. Translated: CASSSRQGFEAFF. The chain couples TRBV7-2 to TRBJ1-1; 7 bases match TRBD1. J gave up 7 bases and V 4 bases, and 6 bases lay outside the gene matches. In germline, CDR1 is SGHTA, CDR2 FQGNSA. The CDR3 runs 13 residues.

This clonotype showed up many times. The rearrangement uses TRBV29-1 and TRBJ1-2, with a weak D call TRBD1 (6 bases). CDR1 and CDR2 (germline): SQVTM, ANQGSEA. Trimming cost V 7 bases and J 2 bases, with 14 bases left between them. This CDR3 spans 13 amino acids. CDR3 loop: CSARDTSNYGYTF. The CDR3 bases are TGCAGCGCCCGGGACACCTCCAACTATGGCTACACCTTC.

There are many counts of this clonotype. This chain joins TRBV4-1 and TRBJ1-1; D is possibly TRBD1 (5 bases). The CDR3 extends over 16 amino acids. Germline CDR1 reads MGHRA; CDR2 reads YSYEKL. Trimming removed 2 bases from V and 4 bases from J, with 17 bases in between. CDR3 in amino acids: CASSQTGTMFGTEAFF. The CDR3 DNA is TGCGCCAGCAGCCAAACCGGGACGATGTTTGGCACTGAAGCTTTCTTT.

In its sample, this clonotype was seen a few times. J is TRBJ2-4 and V is TRBV20-1; 8 bases are shared with TRBD2. The V gene end was trimmed by 0 bases and the J gene end by 6 bases; junction bases not matched to a gene: 1. Germline CDR1 and CDR2: DFQATT and SNEGSKA (reference sequence). The CDR3 is 13 amino acids. CDR3 sequence reads: CSARETSANIQYF. CDR3 nucleotides: TGCAGTGCTAGAGAGACTAGCGCAAACATTCAGTACTTC.

This clonotype was seen only a few times. The V gene is TRBV3-1, the J gene TRBJ1-3; no firm D call. V was shortened by 3 bases and J by 7 bases, with 13 bases between the two germline ends. Germline V CDR1 and CDR2: LGHDT, YNNKEL (reference sequence). The CDR3 length is 14 residues. In DNA, the CDR3 is TGTGCCAGCAGCCAGTCGCGCTCTTTGAACACCATATATTTT. This translates into CASSQSRSLNTIYF.

This clonotype was detected only a few times. The genes are TRBV5-5 and TRBJ2-1, with a tentative D call TRBD2 (6 bases). This CDR3 is built from 15 residues. The V gene's germline CDR1 is SGHKS and CDR2 YYEKEE (reference sequence). V was cut by 3 bases and J by 5 bases, with 15 bases left in between. The DNA for the CDR3 is TGTGCCAGCAGCTACCCCGGGACGGGGGACAATGAGCAGTTCTTC. Protein: CASSYPGTGDNEQFF.

This clonotype showed up many times. V and J are TRBV24-1 and TRBJ2-1; 8 nucleotides line up with TRBD2. The CDR3 length is 14 residues. The V and J ends lost 5 bases and 4 bases, in that order; junction bases with no gene match: 3. Germline CDR1 is KGHDR and CDR2 is SFDVKD. Here the CDR3 reads CATSAGGRYNEQFF. As DNA, the CDR3 is TGTGCCACCAGTGCGGGAGGGAGATACAATGAGCAGTTCTTC.

The chain employs TRBV6-1 and TRBJ1-4, with TRBD1 matching 7 bases. With V trimmed by 6 bases and J by 8 bases, 9 bases remained unmatched. The germline V gene has CDR1 MNHNS and CDR2 SASEGT. CDR3 length equals 14 residues. DNA for the CDR3: TGTGCCAGCAGGCCAGGGGGGCGAGGGGAAAAACTGTTTTTT. Protein product: CASRPGGRGEKLFF.

V is TRBV19 and J is TRBJ2-2; the D gene is possibly TRBD2 (5 bases). This CDR3 contains 14 residues. Germline CDR1 and CDR2: LNHDA and SQIVND (reference sequence). Trimming took off 0 bases at V and 6 bases at J, with 8 bases between the two ends. The CDR3 sequence is CASSIDRRPGELFF. CDR3 in DNA: TGTGCCAGTAGTATAGACAGGAGGCCCGGGGAGCTGTTTTTT.

This clonotype showed up just a few times. The chain has TRBV6-2 or TRBV6-3 and TRBJ2-2; D remains ambiguous. Germline loops: CDR1 MNHEY, CDR2 SVGEGT. V was cut by 4 bases and J by 7 bases, with 10 bases left in between. The CDR3 extends over 13 amino acids. CDR3 DNA sequence: TGTGCCAGCAGTTCCCCCGGAAACGGGGAGCTGTTTTTT. Its translation: CASSSPGNGELFF.

In its sample, this clonotype was seen many times. V gene TRBV20-1 combines with J gene TRBJ1-1, with TRBD1 as a possible D gene (6 bases). This CDR3 has 16 residues. CDR1 and CDR2 (germline): DFQATT, SNEGSKA (reference sequence). Trimming left V 1 base short and J 1 base short, with 16 bases between. CDR3 coding DNA: TGCAGTGCTAGAGTGGGGACAAGACTAGGGAACACTGAAGCTTTCTTT. Residues: CSARVGTRLGNTEAFF.

This chain links TRBV7-2 with TRBJ2-1, with a possible D match to TRBD1 (6 bases). The germline V gene encodes CDR1 SGHTA and CDR2 FQGNSA. The CDR3 spans 16 residues. The germline V and J ends were trimmed by 3 bases and 8 bases, with 20 bases remaining between them. The CDR3 sequence: CASSFGGSGVAHEQFF. The DNA for the CDR3 is TGTGCCAGCAGCTTTGGCGGGTCAGGGGTTGCCCATGAGCAGTTCTTC.

This clonotype was recorded at least ten times. The genes are TRBV12-3 or TRBV12-4 and TRBJ1-5; D gene unclear. The CDR3 sequence is 14 residues long. V lost 3 bases and J lost 3, with 9 bases in between. The CDR3 nucleotides are TGTGCCAGCAGTTTGGTTCTGGCCAATCAGCCCCAGCATTTT. Translation gives CASSLVLANQPQHF.